The present T cell receptor (beta chain) was sequenced within a study of T cells after yellow fever vaccination. Germline CDR1 and CDR2: LGHDT and YNNKEL (reference sequence). Trimming cost V 5 bases and J 6 bases, with 17 bases left between them. CDR3 length: 15 residues. MiXCR, run by TCRdb on the 5' RACE reads, gives a single entry per CDR3 protein. The data contain hundreds of thousands of distinct CDR3 sequences, roughly 12% of them seen just once; the ten biggest clones take up more than 12%. The sequence was collected from a young man who received the YFV17D yellow fever vaccine. The chain combines TRBV3-1 with TRBJ2-1; possibly TRBD1 or TRBD2 for D (5 bases each). Specimen: PBMCs, collected on the day of the yellow fever booster vaccination. The CDR3 DNA sequence: TGTGCCAGCAGCGCAGGGATAAGGGACGGCAATGAGCAGTTCTTC. It specifies CASSAGIRDGNEQFF.